This is a list of T cell receptor beta chains from one sample in a study of cytomegalovirus exposure and HLA in healthy donors. Clones were read by immunoSEQ multiplex PCR, and TCRdb kept only the in-frame ones, dropping some. The data hold around 99,000 clones, with nearly 70% observed a single time. The material sequenced was PBMCs. These receptors all stem from a woman in her 70s in good health and CMV-seropositive. Each CDR3 is given with its conserved first and last residue. The D gene is left open where the match is weak. Where a row states a size, it is once, few, many or the class of an expanded clone; other rows omit it.

TRBJ1-6 | TRBV6-4 | 11 | NA | once | TGTGCCAGCAGGGCAAATTCACCCCTCCACTTT | CASRANSPLHF
TRBJ2-5 | TRBV4-2 | 18 | TRBD2 | NA | TGTGCCAGCAGCCAAGATCTGGTAGCGGGGGGAATACAAGAGACCCAGTACTTC | CASSQDLVAGGIQETQYF
TRBJ2-7 | TRBV19 | 15 | TRBD2 | NA | TGTGCCAGTAGTATAGCTCTAGCGGGGTTCTACGAGCAGTACTTC | CASSIALAGFYEQYF
TRBJ1-4 | TRBV10-3 | 13 | NA | few | TGTGCCATCAGACAGGGTGGTAATGAAAAACTGTTTTTT | CAIRQGGNEKLFF
TRBJ2-7 | TRBV2 | 14 | TRBD1 | few | TGTGCCAGCAGCCCCGGTGACAGGGGTGACGAGCAGTACTTC | CASSPGDRGDEQYF
TRBJ1-4 | TRBV18 | 16 | TRBD1 | NA | TGTGCCAGCTCACAGGGGGACAGTGCAACTAATGAAAAACTGTTTTTT | CASSQGDSATNEKLFF
TRBJ2-7 | TRBV10-3 | 13 | TRBD1 | NA | TGTGCCATCAAGGGGCAGGGGGCCTACGAGCAGTACTTC | CAIKGQGAYEQYF
TRBJ1-6 | TRBV5-6 | 11 | NA | NA | TGTGCCAGCAGCCGCGGGAGGACCCTCCACTTT | CASSRGRTLHF
TRBJ2-1 | TRBV15 | 16 | TRBD2 | many | TGTGCCACCAGCAGTACCGGGACTAGTTCCTACAATGAGCAGTTCTTC | CATSSTGTSSYNEQFF
TRBJ2-2 | TRBV7-2 | 18 | TRBD2 | NA | TGTGCCAGCAGCCTCCGACTAAGCGGGGGGGCCGGGGCCGGGGAGCTGTTTTTT | CASSLRLSGGAGAGELFF
TRBJ2-3 | TRBV29-1 | 12 | NA | few | TGCAGCGTTGAAGGAAGGGGTGGTACGCAGTATTTT | CSVEGRGGTQYF
TRBJ1-5 | TRBV19 | 18 | TRBD1 | NA | TGTGCCAGTACATCAATGGGGTCAGGGGGCGGAGGCAATCAGCCCCAGCATTTT | CASTSMGSGGGGNQPQHF
TRBJ1-5 | TRBV7-8 | 18 | NA | NA | TGTGCCAGCAGTTCTCAGGGGACGAGGACTTATAGCAATCAGCCCCAGCATTTT | CASSSQGTRTYSNQPQHF
TRBJ1-5 | TRBV30 | 15 | NA | NA | TGTGCCTGGAGCGCCGGTTCAGGGAGCAATCAGCCCCAGCATTTT | CAWSAGSGSNQPQHF
TRBJ2-3 | TRBV14 | 14 | NA | few | TGTGCCAGCAGCCGGGCGGGGAGCACAGATACGCAGTATTTT | CASSRAGSTDTQYF
TRBJ2-3 | TRBV5-6 | 18 | TRBD2 | NA | TGTGCCAGCAGCTTGGACCCCGTTGCGGGGGGGCTTACAGATACGCAGTATTTT | CASSLDPVAGGLTDTQYF
TRBJ2-7 | TRBV2 | 13 | NA | few | TGTGCCAGCAGTGAAGGACCCCCGAGGGAGCAGTACTTC | CASSEGPPREQYF
TRBJ1-1 | TRBV29-1 | 10 | TRBD1 | NA | TGCAGCGCAGGGGGGTCTGAAGCTTTCTTT | CSAGGSEAFF
TRBJ1-1 | TRBV27 | 15 | TRBD1 | NA | TGTGCCAGCAGCCTGACAGGGCCCTGGGACACTGAAGCTTTCTTT | CASSLTGPWDTEAFF
TRBJ2-5 | TRBV7-2 | 15 | TRBD1 | NA | TGTGCCAGCAGCTTAGTGGGACAGGCTCGCGAGACCCAGTACTTC | CASSLVGQARETQYF
TRBJ1-2 | TRBV20-1 | 11 | NA | once | TGCAGTGCTACCGGTCTCTATGGCTACACCTTC | CSATGLYGYTF